Following are 6 T cell receptor beta chains from one sample sequenced in a study of cytomegalovirus exposure and HLA in healthy donors. PCR employed 60 Vbeta and 13 Jbeta primers. TCRdb's copy holds only in-frame clones and misses some; the assay was immunoSEQ multiplex PCR. The table includes over 150,000 clones, 79% detected once. The sequenced sample consisted of PBMCs. These TCRs come from a man aged 35-49 years in good health and CMV-seronegative.

The V call is TRBV11-2, the J call TRBJ1-2; a weak D match, TRBD1 (6 bases). The CDR3 loop spans 13 amino acids. Germline values: CDR1 SGHAT, CDR2 FQNNGV. V lost 8 bases and J lost 2, with 12 bases in between. The CDR3 DNA sequence: TGTGCCAGCTTGGGGGCACCCAACTATGGCTACACCTTC. It translates to CASLGAPNYGYTF.

The V gene is TRBV5-3, the J gene TRBJ2-7, with 7 bases matching TRBD2. TRBV5-3 is classed as an ORF, of uncertain function. J gave up 1 base and V 1 base, and 8 bases lay outside the gene matches. This CDR3 region has 16 residues. CDR3: CARSLSTGLVSYEQYF. DNA for the CDR3: TGTGCCAGAAGCTTGAGTACTGGACTAGTGTCCTACGAGCAGTACTTC.

The chain links TRBV5-4 to TRBJ1-2; D gene unclear. CDR3 length: 13 amino acids. Germline loops: CDR1 SGHNT, CDR2 YYREEE (reference sequence). V shed 4 bases and J shed 4 bases, with 11 bases lying between them. CDR3 region: CASSLKGGYGYTF. In nucleotides, the CDR3 is TGTGCCAGCAGCCTGAAGGGAGGCTATGGCTACACCTTC.

This clone was recorded once. The rearrangement uses TRBV6-1 and TRBJ2-3, with 8 bases aligning to TRBD1. CDR1 and CDR2 from the germline V gene are MNHNS and SASEGT. V shed 5 bases, J shed 6 bases, and the junction held 10 bases outside the gene matches. The CDR3 extends over 15 amino acids. The CDR3 coding sequence is TGTGCCAGCAGTCCGAGACAGGGGTCAGGTGATACGCAGTATTTT. This gives the protein CASSPRQGSGDTQYF.

The chain is built from TRBV7-6 and TRBJ2-7; weak D call: TRBD1 (5 bases). The V gene lost 0 bases and the J gene lost 8 bases, with 17 bases spanning the gap. Germline V lookup: CDR1 SGHVS, CDR2 FNYEAQ. This CDR3 spans 15 amino acids. The CDR3 region has the DNA TGTGCCAGCAGCTTAGCGCAGGGTATTGATCCACAGCAGTACTTC. Protein product: CASSLAQGIDPQQYF.

The J gene is TRBJ2-2, the V gene TRBV18; D uncertain. The V gene lost 3 bases and the J gene lost 7 bases, with 12 bases spanning the gap. This CDR3 has 14 amino acids. From germline, CDR1 is KGHSH and CDR2 LQKENI. The CDR3 bases are TGTGCCAGCTCACCTAATAGACTCCTCGGGGAGCTGTTTTTT. Translation gives CASSPNRLLGELFF. The full variable domain, in which reference TRBV18 and TRBJ2-2 provide the parts outside the CDR3, is NAGVMQNPRHLVRRRGQEARLRCSPMKGHSHVYWYRQLPEEGLKFMVYLQKENIIDESGMPKERFSAEFPKEGPSILRIQQVVRGDSAAYFCASSPNRLLGELFFGEGSRLTVL.